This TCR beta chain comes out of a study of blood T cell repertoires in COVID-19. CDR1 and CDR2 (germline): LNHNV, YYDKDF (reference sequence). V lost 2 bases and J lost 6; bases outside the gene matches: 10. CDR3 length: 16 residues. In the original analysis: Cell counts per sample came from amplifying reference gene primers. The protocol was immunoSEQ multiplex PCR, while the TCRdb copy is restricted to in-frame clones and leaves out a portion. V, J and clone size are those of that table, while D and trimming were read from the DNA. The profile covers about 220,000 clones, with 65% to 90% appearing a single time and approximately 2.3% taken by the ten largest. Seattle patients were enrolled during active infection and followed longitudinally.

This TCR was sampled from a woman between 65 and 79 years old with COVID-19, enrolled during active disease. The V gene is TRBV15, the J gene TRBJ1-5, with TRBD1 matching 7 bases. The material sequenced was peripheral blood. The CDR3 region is CATSRLTGALSQPQHF. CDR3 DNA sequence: TGTGCCACCAGCAGACTAACAGGGGCTCTGAGTCAGCCCCAGCATTTT.